The 27 T cell receptor beta chains below come from one sample, sequenced in a study of blood T cells in healthy people across ages. For the second PCR, which ran for about 7 to 11 cycles, a sample-barcoded 5' primer and a J-beta primer mix were used. MiXCR was run by TCRdb on the 5' RACE reads, yielding one entry per CDR3 protein. The sample lists just over 800,000 distinct CDR3 sequences, less than 80% seen once, with about 27% in the top ten. Specimen: blood. The receptors stem from a man aged 30 to 39 in good health.

A note on this clonotype: Since a much larger clone is just one base distant, this may be a read error. This chain connects TRBV7-2 to TRBJ2-5, with 8 bases lining up with TRBD2. Germline V gene lookup returns CDR1 SGHTA and CDR2 FQGNSA. Trimming cost V 6 bases and J 4 bases; bases outside gene matches: 7. The CDR3 consists of 14 residues. The CDR3 sequence is CASRRRAGVETQYF. DNA of the CDR3: TGTGCCAGCAGACGGCGAGCGGGGGTAGAGACCCAGTACTTC.

The DNA of the CDR3 is TGCAGTGCTCCACCGGGACAAACGGGAGAGACCCAGTACTTC. Its protein product is CSAPPGQTGETQYF. This chain links TRBV20-1 with TRBJ2-4; maybe TRBD1 (6 bases). The J call may be mistaken, given a closer DNA end match to TRBJ2-5. The CDR3 sequence is 14 residues long. CDR1 is DFQATT and CDR2 is SNEGSKA in the germline V gene (reference sequence).

This clonotype was recorded only once. CDR3 residues: CASSELGGERGPYGYTF. The CDR3 DNA sequence: TGTGCCAGCAGTGAATTGGGGGGGGAAAGGGGTCCCTATGGCTACACCTTC. The genes are TRBV6-1 and TRBJ1-2; D possibly corresponds to TRBD1 (5 bases). The germline gives CDR1 MNHNS, CDR2 SASEGT. The CDR3 runs 17 residues. V lost 2 bases and J 4 bases, leaving 20 bases between the germline ends.

The chain uses TRBV7-2 and TRBJ2-5; D unclear. V was cut by 7 bases and J by 11 bases, with 20 bases left in between. The CDR3 is made up of 13 amino acids. Germline V CDR1 and CDR2: SGHTA, FQGNSA. DNA for the CDR3: TGTGCCAGCAACCGTGCGACCCGTATGGGGCAGTACTTC. Encoded protein: CASNRATRMGQYF.

The chain combines TRBV4-2 with TRBJ1-6; 9 positions match TRBD1. Germline V gene data show CDR1 as LGHNA and CDR2 as YNFKEQ. V dropped 1 base and J dropped 9; count of bases not matched to a gene: 7. The CDR3 extends over 16 amino acids. CDR3 sequence (DNA): TGTGCCAGCAGCCAAGGGAGGACAGGGGTAGGTTCACCCCTCCACTTT. It codes for CASSQGRTGVGSPLHF.

The chain combines TRBV9 with TRBJ2-1; unclear D gene. V was trimmed by 0 bases and J by 9 bases, leaving 7 bases between them. The CDR3 has 12 amino acids. CDR1 is SGDLS, CDR2 YYNGEE, per germline. CDR3 bases: TGTGCCAGCAGCGTAGGAGACGGTGAGCAGTTCTTC. Residues: CASSVGDGEQFF.

The chain combines TRBV3-1 with TRBJ2-1, with D tentatively TRBD2 (5 bases). V lost 0 bases, J lost 13 bases, and 16 bases lay in between. The CDR3 contains 14 residues. Germline values: CDR1 LGHDT, CDR2 YNNKEL (reference sequence). CDR3 nucleotides: TGTGCCAGCAGCCAAGATTTGGTTCCCGGGGAACAGTTCTTC. This sequence encodes CASSQDLVPGEQFF.

V and J are TRBV14 and TRBJ1-6, with unresolved D. The CDR3 spans 14 residues. Germline lookup yields CDR1 SGHDN and CDR2 FVKESK. The V end lost 3 bases, the J end lost 4 bases, and 7 bases lay between the germline ends. DNA for the CDR3: TGTGCCAGCAGCCAGGGGTGGTATAATTCACCCCTCCACTTT. Translated, it gives CASSQGWYNSPLHF.

The V gene is TRBV6-2 or TRBV6-3, the J gene TRBJ1-2; D gene uncertain. The length of the CDR3 is 16 residues. Trimming took 1 base from V and 5 from J, leaving 17 bases between them. CDR1 is MNHEY, CDR2 SVGEGT, per germline. In DNA, the CDR3 is TGTGCCAGCAGTTACTACGATTATGGAGAAAGATATGGCTACACCTTC. It codes for CASSYYDYGERYGYTF.

This clonotype has just one count. This chain links TRBV7-2 with TRBJ2-7; weak D call: TRBD2 (6 bases). CDR3 size: 14 residues. Germline V lookup: CDR1 SGHTA, CDR2 FQGNSA. The V end lost 2 bases, the J end lost 5 bases, and 13 bases lay between the germline ends. CDR3 in DNA: TGTGCCAGCAGCTTATTTGGAGGGAACCACGAGCAGTACTTC. Protein: CASSLFGGNHEQYF.

V usage is TRBV6-1 and J usage is TRBJ1-2; the D gene is possibly TRBD1 (6 bases). Between the trimmed V and J ends, which lost 1 base and 3 bases, there was a span of 15 bases. Germline V CDR1 and CDR2: MNHNS, SASEGT. There are 16 residues in the CDR3. The CDR3 region is CASSEEITGFDYGYTF. The CDR3 DNA reads as TGTGCCAGCAGTGAAGAGATTACAGGGTTCGACTATGGCTACACCTTC.

The V gene is TRBV9, the J gene TRBJ2-3; tentative D call: TRBD1 (6 bases). From germline, CDR1 is SGDLS and CDR2 YYNGEE. There are 15 residues in the CDR3. V shed 0 bases and J shed 2 bases, with 10 bases lying between them. CDR3 amino acids: CASSVDMGHTDTQYF. CDR3 nucleotide sequence: TGTGCCAGCAGCGTAGATATGGGACACACAGATACGCAGTATTTT.

The chain recombines TRBV7-9 with TRBJ2-7; TRBD1 aligns across 10 bases. Germline V lookup: CDR1 SEHNR, CDR2 FQNEAQ (reference sequence). Trimming removed 4 bases from V and 1 base from J; junction bases left unmatched: 4. The CDR3 extends over 15 amino acids. The CDR3 loop is CASSYADRGSYEQYF. The CDR3 DNA reads as TGTGCCAGCAGCTATGCGGACAGGGGGTCCTACGAGCAGTACTTC.

The rearrangement links TRBV3-1 to TRBJ2-7, with TRBD1 matching 9 bases. The trim removed 5 bases at V and 3 bases at J, leaving 8 bases unmatched. This CDR3 region has 15 residues. Germline-derived CDR1 and CDR2 are LGHDT and YNNKEL (reference sequence). CDR3 region: CASSDPGQGFYEQYF. In DNA form, the CDR3 reads TGTGCCAGCAGCGACCCGGGACAGGGCTTCTACGAGCAGTACTTC.

The chain joins TRBV20-1 to TRBJ2-7; TRBD2 aligns across 9 bases. Germline values: CDR1 DFQATT, CDR2 SNEGSKA (reference sequence). The CDR3 extends over 15 amino acids. J lost 3 bases, V lost 1 base, and 7 bases had no gene match. The chain's CDR3 is CSARANSGGDYEQYF. CDR3 in DNA: TGCAGTGCTAGAGCAAATAGCGGGGGAGACTACGAGCAGTACTTC.

V gene TRBV7-2 combines with J gene TRBJ2-5; tentative D call: TRBD1 (5 bases). Trimming removed 1 base at V and 7 bases at J, with 19 bases between. Germline V gives CDR1 SGHTA, CDR2 FQGNSA. The CDR3 is made up of 16 amino acids. The CDR3 loop reads CASSLGFQGSYGTQYF. The CDR3 DNA sequence: TGTGCCAGCAGCTTAGGTTTTCAGGGTAGCTATGGGACCCAGTACTTC.

This clonotype came up once. This chain joins TRBV6-2 or TRBV6-3 and TRBJ2-1; either TRBD1 or TRBD2 may fit D (6 bases each). The ends were cut back, 0 bases at V and 3 bases at J, with 15 bases in the middle. Germline CDR1 is MNHEY and CDR2 is SVGEGT. The CDR3 sequence is 17 residues long. In DNA, the CDR3 is TGTGCCAGCAGTTACTCGCCAACCGGGGGCCTCTACAATGAGCAGTTCTTC. Protein sequence: CASSYSPTGGLYNEQFF.

This chain connects TRBV6-5 to TRBJ2-4; D possibly matches TRBD1 or TRBD2 (7 bases each). Germline V gene sequence: CDR1 MNHEY, CDR2 SVGAGI. V gave up 0 bases and J gave up 11 bases, with 11 bases separating them. This CDR3 has 13 residues. For the CDR3, the DNA is TGTGCCAGCAGTTACTCGGCAGGGGGGGTTCAGTACTTC. Amino acids: CASSYSAGGVQYF.

The chain links TRBV29-1 to TRBJ1-2; D unresolved. The V end was cut by 0 bases, the J end by 4 bases, with 12 bases between. The CDR3 length is 14 residues. The germline V gene has CDR1 SQVTM and CDR2 ANQGSEA. CDR3 bases: TGCAGCGTTGAAGAGACTTCCCGACCCTATGGCTACACCTTC. The encoded protein is CSVEETSRPYGYTF. The full variable domain, with the rest looked up from reference TRBV29-1 and TRBJ1-2, is SAVISQKPSRDICQRGTSLTIQCQVDSQVTMMFWYRQQPGQSLTLIATANQGSEATYESGFVIDKFPISRPNLTFSTLTVSNMSPEDSSIYLCSVEETSRPYGYTFGSGTRLTVV.

This clonotype was found once. This chain connects TRBV2 to TRBJ2-7; D perhaps matches TRBD1 (5 bases). CDR3 length: 13 residues. Germline V gene sequence: CDR1 SNHLY, CDR2 FYNNEI. V was trimmed by 6 bases and J by 2 bases, leaving 11 bases between them. In DNA, the CDR3 is TGTGCCAGCAGGCCAGGGTCGGCCTACGAGCAGTACTTC. Translating it yields CASRPGSAYEQYF.

The CDR3 DNA follows: TGCAGTGCTAGGACGAATCAGGGTACCAATCAGCCCCAGCATTTT. Its protein is CSARTNQGTNQPQHF. The genes are TRBV20-1 and TRBJ1-5, with D possibly being TRBD1 (5 bases). The V end lost 3 bases, the J end lost 3 bases, and 15 bases lay between the germline ends. The germline V gene encodes CDR1 DFQATT and CDR2 SNEGSKA (reference sequence). The CDR3 has 15 residues.

The chain is built from TRBV20-1 and TRBJ2-1, with 10 positions matching TRBD1. The CDR3 contains 14 residues. Germline CDR1 reads DFQATT; CDR2 reads SNEGSKA (reference sequence). The junction had 7 bases not matched to a gene; V was cut back by 3 bases and J by 8 bases. The chain's CDR3 is CSARDRGRVDEQFF. The CDR3 bases are TGCAGTGCTAGGGACAGGGGGAGGGTGGATGAGCAGTTCTTC.

The chain recombines TRBV7-8 with TRBJ2-7, with no clear D. The V gene's germline CDR1 is SGHVS and CDR2 FQNEAQ. The CDR3 has 14 residues. V gave up 5 bases and J gave up 6 bases, with 17 bases separating them. CDR3 in DNA: TGTGCCAGCAGCGGCTTCCCCACGGGTTCCGAGCAGTACTTC. Translation: CASSGFPTGSEQYF.

Details on this clonotype: Its ends do not fully match the called genes, so a read error is possible. The J gene is TRBJ2-1, the V gene TRBV6-5, with TRBD1 identical over 9 bases. Matching the DNA end better, TRBJ2-7 makes the J call doubtful. The CDR3 spans 14 residues. Germline assignment: CDR1 MNHEY and CDR2 SVGAGI. The CDR3 region has the DNA TGTGCCAGCAGTCCACAGGGGGCGAGCTACGGGCAGTACTTC. Protein: CASSPQGASYGQYF.

The V call is TRBV28, the J call TRBJ2-7; 10 nucleotides line up with TRBD1. The CDR3 consists of 13 residues. CDR1 MDHEN and CDR2 SYDVKM come from the germline V gene. Trimming took 5 bases from V and 6 from J; bases not matched to a gene: 4. The CDR3 reads CASSTGQGSEQYF. CDR3 nucleotides: TGTGCCAGCAGTACGGGACAGGGGTCCGAGCAGTACTTC.

In its sample, this clonotype was seen many times. The chain couples TRBV7-6 to TRBJ1-4; D is uncertain. The germline V gene encodes CDR1 SGHVS and CDR2 FNYEAQ. The CDR3 loop spans 14 amino acids. With 7 bases removed from V and 0 bases from J, the gap between germline ends came to 9 bases. CDR3 residues: CASTPMSTNEKLFF. CDR3 bases: TGTGCCAGCACCCCTATGTCAACTAATGAAAAACTGTTTTTT. The complete variable domain, with remaining parts taken from reference TRBV7-6 and TRBJ1-4, reads GAGVSQSPRYKVTKRGQDVALRCDPISGHVSLYWYRQALGQGPEFLTYFNYEAQQDKSGLPNDRFSAERPEGSISTLTIQRTEQRDSAMYRCASTPMSTNEKLFFGSGTQLSVL.

In this sample, this clonotype turned up a few times. The chain is built from TRBV12-3 or TRBV12-4 and TRBJ1-2; 10 nucleotides align to TRBD1. V lost 0 bases to trimming and J lost 7 bases; unmatched junction nucleotides: 2. The CDR3 covers 14 residues. The CDR3 nucleotides read TGTGCCAGCAGTTTAGCGGACAGGGGGGCTGGCTACACCTTC. Translating gives CASSLADRGAGYTF.